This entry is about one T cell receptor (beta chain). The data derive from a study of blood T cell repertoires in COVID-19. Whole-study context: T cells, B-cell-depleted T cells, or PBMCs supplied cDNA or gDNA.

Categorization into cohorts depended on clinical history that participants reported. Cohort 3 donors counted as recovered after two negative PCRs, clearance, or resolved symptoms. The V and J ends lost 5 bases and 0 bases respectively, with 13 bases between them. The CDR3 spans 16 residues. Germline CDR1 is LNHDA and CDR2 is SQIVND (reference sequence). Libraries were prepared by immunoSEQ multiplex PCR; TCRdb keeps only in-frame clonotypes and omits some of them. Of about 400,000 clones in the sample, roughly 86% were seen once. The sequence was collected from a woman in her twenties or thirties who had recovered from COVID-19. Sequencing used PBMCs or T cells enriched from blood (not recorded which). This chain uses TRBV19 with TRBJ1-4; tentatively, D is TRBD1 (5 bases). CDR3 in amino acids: CASSQFGGATNEKLFF. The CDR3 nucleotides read TGTGCCAGTAGTCAATTCGGGGGTGCAACTAATGAAAAACTGTTTTTT.